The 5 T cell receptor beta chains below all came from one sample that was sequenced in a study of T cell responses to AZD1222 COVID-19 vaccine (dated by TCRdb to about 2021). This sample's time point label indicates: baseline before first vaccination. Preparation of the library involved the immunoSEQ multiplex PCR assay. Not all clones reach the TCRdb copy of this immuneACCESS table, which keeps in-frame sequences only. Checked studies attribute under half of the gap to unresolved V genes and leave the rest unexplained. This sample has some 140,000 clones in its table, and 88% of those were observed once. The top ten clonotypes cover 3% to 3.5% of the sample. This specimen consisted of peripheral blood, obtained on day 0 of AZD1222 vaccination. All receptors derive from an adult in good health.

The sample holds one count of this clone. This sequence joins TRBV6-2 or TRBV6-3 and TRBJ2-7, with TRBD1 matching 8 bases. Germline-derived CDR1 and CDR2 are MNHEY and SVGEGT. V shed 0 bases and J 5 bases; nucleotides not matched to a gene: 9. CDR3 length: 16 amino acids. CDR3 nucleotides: TGTGCCAGCAGTTACTCTTCGGGACAGGTCACGCACGAGCAGTACTTC. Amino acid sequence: CASSYSSGQVTHEQYF.

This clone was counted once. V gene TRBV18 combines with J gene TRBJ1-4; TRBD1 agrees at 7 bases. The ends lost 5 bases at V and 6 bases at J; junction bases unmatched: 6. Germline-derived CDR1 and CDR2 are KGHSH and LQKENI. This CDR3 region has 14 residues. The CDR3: CASSAGTEDEKLFF. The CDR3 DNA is TGTGCCAGCTCAGCCGGGACAGAAGATGAAAAACTGTTTTTT. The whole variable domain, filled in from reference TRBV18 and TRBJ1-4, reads NAGVMQNPRHLVRRRGQEARLRCSPMKGHSHVYWYRQLPEEGLKFMVYLQKENIIDESGMPKERFSAEFPKEGPSILRIQQVVRGDSAAYFCASSAGTEDEKLFFGSGTQLSVL.

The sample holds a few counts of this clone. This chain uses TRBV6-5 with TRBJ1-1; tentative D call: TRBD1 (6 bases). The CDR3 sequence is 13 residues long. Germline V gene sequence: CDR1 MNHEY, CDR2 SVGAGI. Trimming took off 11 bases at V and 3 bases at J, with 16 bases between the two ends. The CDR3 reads CASRTVGDTEAFF. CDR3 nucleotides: TGTGCCTCTCGGACAGTGGGGGACACTGAAGCTTTCTTT.

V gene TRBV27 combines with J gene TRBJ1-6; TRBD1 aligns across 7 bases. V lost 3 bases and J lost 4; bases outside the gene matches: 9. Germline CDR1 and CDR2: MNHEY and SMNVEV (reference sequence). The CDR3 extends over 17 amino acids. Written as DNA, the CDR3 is TGTGCCAGCAGTTTTTCGGGACAGAACTCGTATAATTCACCCCTCCACTTT. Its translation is CASSFSGQNSYNSPLHF.

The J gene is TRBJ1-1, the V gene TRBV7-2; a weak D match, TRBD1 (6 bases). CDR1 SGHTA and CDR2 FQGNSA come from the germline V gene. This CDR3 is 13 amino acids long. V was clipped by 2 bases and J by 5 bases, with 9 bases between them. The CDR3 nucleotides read TGTGCCAGCAGCTTACCCGGACAGACTGAAGCTTTCTTT. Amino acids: CASSLPGQTEAFF.